A single sample gave rise to the 30 T cell receptor beta chains below, sequenced in a study of Graves' ophthalmopathy and Graves' hyperthyroidism (dated by TCRdb to the late 2010s). TCRdb names Illumina HiSeq 2000 as the instrument used. For repertoire sequencing, TCR beta CDR3 regions were amplified from RNA transcripts. HTBI primers and the Qiagen OneStep RT-PCR kit were used in a first-round RT-PCR, which was followed by a second-round multiplex PCR, size selection and purification. The raw public data were reprocessed by TCRdb itself: fastp quality trimming at Q25, MiXCR clonotype calling, in-frame beta chains only. Rows matching on CDR3 protein sequence are summarized as one entry with the most common DNA and genes. Within this sample are some 170,000 distinct CDR3 sequences, with 39% of them counted one time only. The ten largest clones add up to nearly 9% of the sample. Sequencing was done on a sample of peripheral blood. These receptors originate from a man aged 30-40 years with Graves' ophthalmopathy. Donor details come from another sample of the same person, matched by shared clones.

This clonotype was recorded at least ten times. The chain is built from TRBV6-1 and TRBJ2-5, with D unclear. V was cut by 7 bases and J by 5 bases, with 20 bases left in between. CDR1 is MNHNS, CDR2 SASEGT, per germline. CDR3 length: 15 residues. CDR3 protein: CASTLLLAGWETQYF. The CDR3 coding sequence is TGTGCCAGCACTCTCCTGTTGGCAGGTTGGGAGACCCAGTACTTC.

V gene TRBV6-2 or TRBV6-3 combines with J gene TRBJ2-1; a weak D match, TRBD2 (6 bases). The germline CDR1 and CDR2 sequences are MNHEY and SVGEGT. This CDR3 spans 14 amino acids. V was clipped by 6 bases and J by 6 bases, with 15 bases between them. The CDR3 region is CASSLGLAGNEQFF. DNA of the CDR3: TGTGCCAGCAGCTTGGGACTGGCAGGCAATGAGCAGTTCTTC.

This clonotype was seen ten or more times. The J gene is TRBJ1-1, the V gene TRBV24-1, with 7 bases fitting TRBD1. Germline assignment: CDR1 KGHDR and CDR2 SFDVKD. Trimming at V came to 3 bases and at J to 5 bases, leaving 5 bases not matched to a gene. The length of the CDR3 is 14 residues. The CDR3 DNA reads TGTGCCACCAGTGATCAATCGGGACAGACTGAAGCTTTCTTT. This gives the protein CATSDQSGQTEAFF.

This clonotype was observed a handful of times. The rearrangement joins TRBV6-1 to TRBJ1-2, with a weak D call TRBD1 (5 bases). The germline V gene has CDR1 MNHNS and CDR2 SASEGT. Trimming shortened V by 7 bases and J by 4 bases, and 16 bases separated the two germline ends. The CDR3 length is 14 residues. This CDR3 reads CASNKGDGLYGYTF. The CDR3 coding sequence is TGTGCCAGCAATAAAGGGGACGGCCTCTATGGCTACACCTTC.

J is TRBJ1-1 and V is TRBV5-5, with D possibly TRBD1 on 5 matching bases. The V and J ends lost 1 base and 0 bases respectively, with 10 bases between them. This CDR3 contains 15 residues. Looked up from germline, CDR1 is SGHKS and CDR2 is YYEKEE (reference sequence). The CDR3 DNA reads TGTGCCAGCAGCTTGTTAGGGGCGATGAACACTGAAGCTTTCTTT. Translating gives CASSLLGAMNTEAFF.

This clonotype showed up many times. The rearrangement joins TRBV5-6 to TRBJ1-2, with TRBD1 as a possible D gene (5 bases). V dropped 2 bases and J dropped 3 bases, with 17 bases sitting between them. CDR1 and CDR2 from the germline V gene are SGHDT and YYEEEE. The CDR3 runs 16 residues. CDR3 region: CASSLGPGRRHYGYTF. CDR3 sequence (DNA): TGTGCCAGCAGCTTAGGGCCGGGACGCCGGCACTATGGCTACACCTTC.

The table lists this clonotype with many counts. CDR3 in amino acids: CASSLSGLYEQYF. DNA for the CDR3: TGTGCCAGCAGTCTCTCCGGACTCTACGAGCAGTACTTC. The chain joins TRBV2 to TRBJ2-7; D possibly corresponds to TRBD2 (5 bases). V was clipped by 5 bases and J by 3 bases, with 11 bases between them. The CDR3 is made up of 13 amino acids. Germline V gene lookup returns CDR1 SNHLY and CDR2 FYNNEI.

This clonotype was seen at least ten times. The chain joins TRBV6-5 to TRBJ2-5; D not certain. This CDR3 spans 15 amino acids. Germline V CDR1 and CDR2: MNHEY, SVGAGI. V shed 2 bases and J shed 0 bases, with 10 bases lying between them. CDR3 residues: CASSYTDGYQETQYF. The CDR3 DNA reads TGTGCCAGCAGTTACACCGACGGCTACCAAGAGACCCAGTACTTC.

This chain uses TRBV29-1 with TRBJ1-1; 9 positions match TRBD1. Looked up from germline, CDR1 is SQVTM and CDR2 is ANQGSEA. The CDR3 length is 13 residues. V shed 6 bases, J shed 4 bases, and the junction held 6 bases outside the gene matches. CDR3 region: CSVGTGLGTEAFF. CDR3 nucleotide sequence: TGCAGCGTGGGGACAGGGTTGGGCACTGAAGCTTTCTTT.

This clonotype was seen only a few times. The chain joins TRBV6-1 to TRBJ2-5; D is perhaps TRBD2 (7 bases). The CDR3 contains 14 residues. V shed 8 bases and J shed 5 bases, with 18 bases lying between them. The germline CDR1 and CDR2 sequences are MNHNS and SASEGT. The CDR3 DNA follows: TGTGCCAGCCACCGAGGGGGGGGCACGGAGACCCAGTACTTC. Its translation: CASHRGGGTETQYF.

This clonotype was seen at least ten times. V is TRBV28 and J is TRBJ1-2; the D gene is possibly TRBD1 (5 bases). The CDR3 spans 15 residues. In germline, CDR1 is MDHEN, CDR2 SYDVKM. Trimming stripped 6 bases from V and 4 bases from J, with 18 bases between. The CDR3 region has the DNA TGTGCCAGCAGGCTACCCCCGGGACGCAGCTATGGCTACACCTTC. This gives the protein CASRLPPGRSYGYTF.

The rearrangement uses TRBV12-3 or TRBV12-4 and TRBJ1-1; D may be TRBD1 (6 bases). Trimming removed 3 bases at V and 11 bases at J, with 10 bases between. The CDR3 extends over 11 amino acids. CDR3: CASSFGGRAFF. In nucleotides, the CDR3 is TGTGCCAGCAGTTTCGGGGGGCGTGCTTTCTTT.

This clonotype was detected many times. This rearrangement joins TRBV27 to TRBJ1-5; D is ambiguous. CDR3 length: 12 residues. Trimming pared 10 bases from V and 2 bases from J, leaving 9 bases between. CDR1 MNHEY and CDR2 SMNVEV come from the germline V gene (reference sequence). CDR3 DNA sequence: TGTGCCACCCGAAGGGGCAATCAGCCCCAGCATTTT. Translated, it gives CATRRGNQPQHF.

This clonotype showed up many times. J is TRBJ1-1 and V is TRBV28; D uncertain. Germline V gene sequence: CDR1 MDHEN, CDR2 SYDVKM. The length of the CDR3 is 13 residues. The V end was cut by 5 bases, the J end by 1 base, with 8 bases between. CDR3 residues: CASSPRQNTEAFF. For the CDR3, the DNA is TGTGCCAGCAGTCCGAGACAGAACACTGAAGCTTTCTTT.

The genes are TRBV5-1 and TRBJ2-7, with TRBD1 matching over 11 bases. Trimming at V came to 6 bases and at J to 7 bases, leaving 9 bases not matched to a gene. The germline gives CDR1 SGHRS, CDR2 YFSETQ. There are 14 residues in the CDR3. The CDR3 coding sequence is TGCGCCAGCACGCCGGGACAGGGGGTGGGAGAGCAGTACTTC. Translating gives CASTPGQGVGEQYF.

In its sample, this clonotype was seen many times. This chain connects TRBV30 to TRBJ1-2; 7 bases agree with TRBD1. The V segment lost 0 bases and the J segment 4 bases; nucleotides outside the gene matches: 8. The CDR3 contains 15 residues. Germline V gene data show CDR1 as GTSNPN and CDR2 as SVGIG (reference sequence). As DNA, the CDR3 is TGTGCCTGGAGTGTAGGAACAGGGGTGGGCTATGGCTACACCTTC. It specifies CAWSVGTGVGYGYTF.

This clonotype was detected many times. This chain uses TRBV6-1 with TRBJ1-5; D gene uncertain. The CDR3 is 15 residues long. Per germline, CDR1 MNHNS and CDR2 SASEGT. Trimming cost V 9 bases and J 1 base, with 16 bases left between them. The CDR3 DNA follows: TGTGCCAGTCAAGCGGCATTGTCCAGCAATCAGCCCCAGCATTTT. This sequence encodes CASQAALSSNQPQHF.

The chain has TRBV12-3 or TRBV12-4 and TRBJ1-2, with no clear D. The CDR3 totals 15 residues. Trimming took 5 bases from V and 2 from J, leaving 15 bases between them. CDR3 DNA sequence: TGTGCCAGCAGTCCTGCAGTCTGGAGCAACTATGGCTACACCTTC. This sequence encodes CASSPAVWSNYGYTF.

At least ten counts were recorded for this clonotype. This chain uses TRBV5-1 with TRBJ1-1; D might be TRBD1 (6 bases). The V and J ends lost 0 bases and 2 bases respectively, with 11 bases between them. The length of the CDR3 is 15 residues. Germline assignment: CDR1 SGHRS and CDR2 YFSETQ. The CDR3 coding sequence is TGCGCCAGCAGCTTGGGTAGGGGGGCAAACACTGAAGCTTTCTTT. Its protein product is CASSLGRGANTEAFF.

In this sample, this clonotype turned up many times. V usage is TRBV30 and J usage is TRBJ1-5; no clear D gene. CDR1 GTSNPN and CDR2 SVGIG come from the germline V gene (reference sequence). There are 13 residues in the CDR3. V dropped 1 base and J dropped 3 bases, with 7 bases sitting between them. In DNA form, the CDR3 reads TGTGCCTGGAGTGGCAGAATCAATCAGCCCCAGCATTTT. Protein sequence: CAWSGRINQPQHF.

The V gene is TRBV27, the J gene TRBJ2-7; 9 bases are shared with TRBD2. CDR3 length equals 16 residues. Germline trimming cut 2 bases from V and 2 bases from J; bases unmatched to any gene: 7. Germline V gene data show CDR1 as MNHEY and CDR2 as SMNVEV (reference sequence). The CDR3 is CASSLRWIAGAYEQYF. The CDR3 coding sequence is TGTGCCAGCAGTTTACGGTGGATAGCGGGGGCCTACGAGCAGTACTTC.

This clonotype was seen at least ten times. This chain uses TRBV10-3 with TRBJ2-7; TRBD2 matches 7 bases. V lost 2 bases and J lost 4; bases outside the gene matches: 8. Germline CDR1 reads ENHRY; CDR2 reads SYGVKD. The CDR3 spans 15 residues. In nucleotides, the CDR3 is TGTGCCATCAGTGAGGTAGCGGGTCGCTCGTACGAGCAGTACTTC. Translating gives CAISEVAGRSYEQYF.

The J gene is TRBJ2-5, the V gene TRBV6-1, with 12 bases matching TRBD2. The CDR3 contains 14 residues. V lost 7 bases, J lost 6 bases, and 6 bases stayed unmatched. Germline V gives CDR1 MNHNS, CDR2 SASEGT. In DNA form, the CDR3 reads TGTGCCAGCAACGAGGGACTAGCGGGCCAGACCCAGTACTTC. Amino acids: CASNEGLAGQTQYF.

This clonotype was detected many times. V usage is TRBV19 and J usage is TRBJ1-5; D may be TRBD1 (6 bases). V was shortened by 7 bases and J by 3 bases, with 16 bases between the two germline ends. The CDR3 covers 15 residues. CDR1 and CDR2 from the germline V gene are LNHDA and SQIVND (reference sequence). The CDR3: CASTPTGPFNQPQHF. CDR3 in DNA: TGTGCCAGTACCCCGACAGGCCCCTTCAATCAGCCCCAGCATTTT.

There are many counts of this clonotype. This chain uses TRBV6-1 with TRBJ2-7; 8 bases align to TRBD1. Germline V CDR1 and CDR2: MNHNS, SASEGT. The CDR3 extends over 14 amino acids. Trimming removed 4 bases from V and 2 bases from J; junction bases left unmatched: 4. The CDR3 loop reads CASSAGTGTYEQYF. The CDR3 DNA follows: TGTGCCAGCAGTGCCGGGACAGGAACCTACGAGCAGTACTTC.

The gene calls are TRBV7-2 and TRBJ1-5; possibly TRBD1 for D (6 bases). Trimming removed 5 bases from V and 7 bases from J, with 18 bases in between. The V gene's germline CDR1 is SGHTA and CDR2 FQGNSA. The CDR3 covers 15 residues. CDR3 DNA sequence: TGTGCCAGCAGCCTGCAGGGGAGTCTTGGCCAGCCCCAGCATTTT. It specifies CASSLQGSLGQPQHF. Complete variable domain (other parts from reference TRBV7-2 and TRBJ1-5): GAGVSQSPSNKVTEKGKDVELRCDPISGHTALYWYRQSLGQGLEFLIYFQGNSAPDKSGLPSDRFSAERTGGSVSTLTIQRTQQEDSAVYLCASSLQGSLGQPQHFGDGTRLSIL.

There are many counts of this clonotype. V is TRBV5-5 and J is TRBJ1-1, with D possibly matching TRBD1 (5 bases). This CDR3 has 13 residues. Germline assignment: CDR1 SGHKS and CDR2 YYEKEE (reference sequence). V gave up 9 bases and J gave up 4 bases, with 16 bases separating them. This chain's CDR3 is CATHSEGSTEAFF. CDR3 DNA: TGTGCCACTCACTCAGAGGGGAGCACTGAAGCTTTCTTT.

This clonotype was detected many times. This chain uses TRBV24-1 with TRBJ2-2; D is perhaps TRBD1 (6 bases). The germline V and J ends were trimmed by 5 bases and 0 bases, with 18 bases remaining between them. The CDR3 is made up of 18 amino acids. Germline V gives CDR1 KGHDR, CDR2 SFDVKD. The CDR3 is CATSGKTPGHPNTGELFF. The CDR3, as DNA: TGTGCCACCAGTGGTAAAACACCGGGACATCCGAACACCGGGGAGCTGTTTTTT.

This clonotype is labeled medium-sized (0.01 to 0.1%). The genes are TRBV6-5 and TRBJ1-1; TRBD1 might be the D (5 bases). The CDR3 is 17 amino acids. Trimming cost V 2 bases and J 1 base, with 17 bases left between them. Germline CDR1 MNHEY, CDR2 SVGAGI. The CDR3 is CASSYQAFGTGNTEAFF. The CDR3 DNA reads TGTGCCAGCAGTTACCAGGCCTTTGGGACGGGGAACACTGAAGCTTTCTTT.

This clonotype was recorded many times. CDR3 DNA sequence: TGTGCCAGCAGTTTAATTTTCGGTCAGCCCCAGCATTTT. Amino acid sequence: CASSLIFGQPQHF. The rearrangement uses TRBV27 and TRBJ1-5; D is uncertain. Germline V gives CDR1 MNHEY, CDR2 SMNVEV (reference sequence). The CDR3 covers 13 residues. Trimming stripped 2 bases from V and 6 bases from J, with 8 bases between.